This is a list of T cell receptor beta chains from one sample in a study of OX40 agonist ivuxolimab in advanced cancers. Using immunoSEQ multiplex PCR, the repertoire was profiled, and TCRdb retains in-frame clones only, with some absent. In the table there are over 70,000 clones, 86% of which are singletons. The material sequenced was CD4+ or CD8+ T cells sorted from blood, taken in a trial of the OX40 agonist ivuxolimab. The origin of the receptors is an adult with an advanced solid tumor such as melanoma, head and neck, liver or kidney cancer. Each CDR3 is given with its conserved first and last residue. The D gene is left open where the match is weak. Size is omitted from some rows. Given values are once, few, many or a class for expanded clones.

abundance: -; d_gene: -; v_gene: TRBV27; j_gene: TRBJ2-3; CDR3nt: TGTGCCAGCAGTTTTGGAGAGGCAGGAACAGATACGCAGTATTTT; CDR3aa: CASSFGEAGTDTQYF
abundance: -; d_gene: -; v_gene: TRBV6-5; j_gene: TRBJ1-2; CDR3nt: TGTGCCAGCAGTGGGGATGGGACGGTCTATGGCTACACCTTC; CDR3aa: CASSGDGTVYGYTF
abundance: -; d_gene: TRBD1; v_gene: TRBV5-1; j_gene: TRBJ2-7; CDR3nt: TGCGCCAGCAGCTTACGGGACAGGGACGACGAGCAGTACTTC; CDR3aa: CASSLRDRDDEQYF
abundance: -; d_gene: TRBD1; v_gene: TRBV10-3; j_gene: TRBJ1-5; CDR3nt: TGTGCCATCAGTGACTCCAACAGGGGCTATCAGCCCCAGCATTTT; CDR3aa: CAISDSNRGYQPQHF
abundance: -; d_gene: TRBD1; v_gene: TRBV28; j_gene: TRBJ1-5; CDR3nt: TGTGCCAGCAGAACTCCGGGACAGGGGGGGAGTCAGCCCCAGCATTTT; CDR3aa: CASRTPGQGGSQPQHF
abundance: -; d_gene: TRBD1; v_gene: TRBV7-3; j_gene: TRBJ1-1; CDR3nt: TGTGCCAGCAGCTTAGATCGGGGGACAGGGGTCACTGAAGCTTTCTTT; CDR3aa: CASSLDRGTGVTEAFF
abundance: -; d_gene: TRBD1; v_gene: TRBV6-1; j_gene: TRBJ1-2; CDR3nt: TGTGCCAGCAGGCCGACAGGGCCCTCGGTCCACACCTTC; CDR3aa: CASRPTGPSVHTF
abundance: -; d_gene: -; v_gene: TRBV4-3; j_gene: TRBJ2-3; CDR3nt: TGCGCCAGCAGCCAAATTACTTCTCTTGACTTTGATACGCAGTATTTT; CDR3aa: CASSQITSLDFDTQYF
abundance: -; d_gene: -; v_gene: TRBV27; j_gene: TRBJ2-6; CDR3nt: TGTGCCAGCAGCCCGGTGTATACTGGGGCCAACGTCCTGACTTTC; CDR3aa: CASSPVYTGANVLTF
abundance: -; d_gene: -; v_gene: TRBV11-2; j_gene: TRBJ1-1; CDR3nt: TGTGCCAGCAGCTTAGAAAAGGGGTACACTGAAGCTTTCTTT; CDR3aa: CASSLEKGYTEAFF
abundance: -; d_gene: -; v_gene: TRBV19; j_gene: TRBJ2-2; CDR3nt: TGTGCCAGTAAAAAGACCGGGGAGCTGTTTTTT; CDR3aa: CASKKTGELFF
abundance: -; d_gene: -; v_gene: TRBV5-6; j_gene: TRBJ2-1; CDR3nt: TGTGCCAGCACCGACCAGGGGGGGTACAATGAGCAGTTCTTC; CDR3aa: CASTDQGGYNEQFF
abundance: -; d_gene: -; v_gene: TRBV6-5; j_gene: TRBJ1-2; CDR3nt: TGTGCCAGCACCGCAAAGGGGCAGGCTCCCTATGGCTACACCTTC; CDR3aa: CASTAKGQAPYGYTF
abundance: -; d_gene: TRBD1; v_gene: TRBV10-3; j_gene: TRBJ2-7; CDR3nt: TGTGCCATCCCGGCGACAGGGCGGTCCTACGAGCAGTACTTC; CDR3aa: CAIPATGRSYEQYF
abundance: -; d_gene: TRBD1; v_gene: TRBV6-5; j_gene: TRBJ2-2; CDR3nt: TGTGCCAGCAGTTGGACAGGGGGGAACACCGGGGAGCTGTTTTTT; CDR3aa: CASSWTGGNTGELFF
abundance: -; d_gene: -; v_gene: TRBV5-4; j_gene: TRBJ2-7; CDR3nt: TGTGCCAGCAGCTTGGAACGGGGGCTAGGGGAGCAGTACTTC; CDR3aa: CASSLERGLGEQYF
abundance: -; d_gene: -; v_gene: TRBV18; j_gene: TRBJ1-3; CDR3nt: TGTGCCAGCTCACCACGCGGTCTTGAGGGCGCTGGAAACACCATATATTTT; CDR3aa: CASSPRGLEGAGNTIYF
abundance: -; d_gene: TRBD1; v_gene: TRBV2; j_gene: TRBJ2-7; CDR3nt: TGTGCCAGCTGGAGGGGGACAGGGTCCTACGAGCAGTACTTC; CDR3aa: CASWRGTGSYEQYF
abundance: -; d_gene: -; v_gene: TRBV6-5; j_gene: TRBJ1-6; CDR3nt: TGTGCCAGCAGTTACACCCGGGGTAGCCATAATTCACCCCTCCACTTT; CDR3aa: CASSYTRGSHNSPLHF
abundance: -; d_gene: -; v_gene: TRBV5-8; j_gene: TRBJ2-1; CDR3nt: TGTGCCAGCAGCTTGGGGTCCCGGAATGAGCAGTTCTTC; CDR3aa: CASSLGSRNEQFF
abundance: -; d_gene: TRBD1; v_gene: TRBV7-2; j_gene: TRBJ2-7; CDR3nt: TGTGCCAGCAGCTTAGTGGGGACAGGTCCCAACGAGCAGTACTTC; CDR3aa: CASSLVGTGPNEQYF
abundance: -; d_gene: -; v_gene: TRBV2; j_gene: TRBJ1-4; CDR3nt: TGTGCCAGCCGAACCTCACAGTCGGCTAATGAAAAACTGTTTTTT; CDR3aa: CASRTSQSANEKLFF
abundance: -; d_gene: TRBD2; v_gene: TRBV28; j_gene: TRBJ2-7; CDR3nt: TGTGCCAGCAGCCCGGGACTAGCGGGGGGCCGTCCCTACGAGCAGTACTTC; CDR3aa: CASSPGLAGGRPYEQYF
abundance: -; d_gene: TRBD2; v_gene: TRBV30; j_gene: TRBJ2-3; CDR3nt: TGTGCCTGGAGAAGAAGGGAGGGGGATACGCAGTATTTT; CDR3aa: CAWRRREGDTQYF
abundance: -; d_gene: TRBD2; v_gene: TRBV29-1; j_gene: TRBJ2-2; CDR3nt: TGCAGCTCCCGGGCTAGCGGGGATTCCGGGGAGCTGTTTTTT; CDR3aa: CSSRASGDSGELFF
abundance: -; d_gene: -; v_gene: TRBV28; j_gene: TRBJ2-3; CDR3nt: TGTGCCAGCAGGGAGGGTTCGAGGGATACGCAGTATTTT; CDR3aa: CASREGSRDTQYF
abundance: -; d_gene: -; v_gene: TRBV28; j_gene: TRBJ1-6; CDR3nt: TGTGCCAGCAGTCCTCAAGTCGGGGTTACGGCCCTTAAACCCCTCCACTTT; CDR3aa: CASSPQVGVTALKPLHF
abundance: -; d_gene: -; v_gene: TRBV6-1; j_gene: TRBJ2-2; CDR3nt: TGTGCCAGCTTCCCCAGGGGGGGATGGACCGGGGAGCTGTTTTTT; CDR3aa: CASFPRGGWTGELFF
abundance: -; d_gene: TRBD2; v_gene: TRBV5-1; j_gene: TRBJ2-2; CDR3nt: TGCGCCAGCAGCGAAAAGACTAGCGGGCCGACCGGGGAGCTGTTTTTT; CDR3aa: CASSEKTSGPTGELFF
abundance: -; d_gene: TRBD1; v_gene: TRBV18; j_gene: TRBJ1-3; CDR3nt: TGTGCCAGCTCACCCGGACAGGGTGCTGGAAACACCATATATTTT; CDR3aa: CASSPGQGAGNTIYF
abundance: -; d_gene: -; v_gene: TRBV9; j_gene: TRBJ2-2; CDR3nt: TGTGCCAGCAGCGTAGGGGACACCGGGGAGCTGTTTTTT; CDR3aa: CASSVGDTGELFF
abundance: -; d_gene: -; v_gene: TRBV28; j_gene: TRBJ2-5; CDR3nt: TGTGCCAGCAGTTTTGGGGGGTACCAAGAGACCCAGTACTTC; CDR3aa: CASSFGGYQETQYF
abundance: -; d_gene: -; v_gene: TRBV19; j_gene: TRBJ2-1; CDR3nt: TGTGCCACCCAGGGGCAGGGCCCCTACAATGAGCAGTTCTTC; CDR3aa: CATQGQGPYNEQFF
abundance: -; d_gene: -; v_gene: TRBV7-2; j_gene: TRBJ1-4; CDR3nt: TGTGCCAGCAGCCTCAGCCGTCTGGGGGGGAATGAAAAACTGTTTTTT; CDR3aa: CASSLSRLGGNEKLFF
abundance: -; d_gene: -; v_gene: TRBV19; j_gene: TRBJ2-2; CDR3nt: TGTGCCAGTACCACGACCCAGGACACCGGGGAGCTGTTTTTT; CDR3aa: CASTTTQDTGELFF
abundance: -; d_gene: -; v_gene: TRBV28; j_gene: TRBJ2-1; CDR3nt: TGTGCCAGCAGGTCCCCGGGGGGCCCGGCGGGAAATGAGCAGTTCTTC; CDR3aa: CASRSPGGPAGNEQFF
abundance: -; d_gene: TRBD1; v_gene: TRBV7-2; j_gene: TRBJ2-7; CDR3nt: TGTGCCAGCAGCTGGGGACAGGCCACCTACGAGCAGTACTTC; CDR3aa: CASSWGQATYEQYF
abundance: few; d_gene: TRBD1; v_gene: TRBV2; j_gene: TRBJ1-2; CDR3nt: TGTGCCAGCAGTCCTAAGGGGACAGGGGGCTATGGCTACACCTTC; CDR3aa: CASSPKGTGGYGYTF
abundance: -; d_gene: -; v_gene: TRBV5-5; j_gene: TRBJ2-7; CDR3nt: TGTGCCAGCAGCTTGGTCCCCACAAACTCCTACGAGCAGTACTTC; CDR3aa: CASSLVPTNSYEQYF
abundance: -; d_gene: -; v_gene: TRBV6-1; j_gene: TRBJ2-1; CDR3nt: TGTGCCAGCAGTGTAGACTTAGGGGGTGAGCAGTTCTTC; CDR3aa: CASSVDLGGEQFF
abundance: -; d_gene: TRBD1; v_gene: TRBV7-2; j_gene: TRBJ1-1; CDR3nt: TGTGCCAGCAGCCGAAAGTACCCTGCGACAGGGTCGAACACTGAAGCTTTCTTT; CDR3aa: CASSRKYPATGSNTEAFF
abundance: -; d_gene: -; v_gene: TRBV4-1; j_gene: TRBJ1-1; CDR3nt: TGCGCCAGCAGCCAAGATGAAACGGCGAACACTGAAGCTTTCTTT; CDR3aa: CASSQDETANTEAFF
abundance: once; d_gene: -; v_gene: TRBV2; j_gene: TRBJ1-2; CDR3nt: TGTGCCAGTACCCGGGAGGGGGTGGACTATGGCTACACCTTC; CDR3aa: CASTREGVDYGYTF
abundance: -; d_gene: -; v_gene: TRBV6-5; j_gene: TRBJ2-5; CDR3nt: TGTGCCAGCAGTTACTCGGGACCCCGAGAGACCCAGTACTTC; CDR3aa: CASSYSGPRETQYF
abundance: -; d_gene: -; v_gene: TRBV7-9; j_gene: TRBJ1-6; CDR3nt: TGTGCCAGCAGCTTAGATCAGGGTTCGGTTTCACCCCTCCACTTT; CDR3aa: CASSLDQGSVSPLHF
abundance: -; d_gene: TRBD2; v_gene: TRBV7-2; j_gene: TRBJ2-5; CDR3nt: TGTGCCAGCAGCTCCCCCACGAGCGGGGGGGTTAGTGAGACCCAGTACTTC; CDR3aa: CASSSPTSGGVSETQYF
abundance: -; d_gene: TRBD1; v_gene: TRBV7-2; j_gene: TRBJ2-3; CDR3nt: TGTGCCAGCAGCTTGGACAGGATTAGCACAGATACGCAGTATTTT; CDR3aa: CASSLDRISTDTQYF
abundance: -; d_gene: TRBD1; v_gene: TRBV28; j_gene: TRBJ1-2; CDR3nt: TGTGCCAGCAGTTCCGGGACAGATGGCTACACCTTC; CDR3aa: CASSSGTDGYTF
abundance: -; d_gene: -; v_gene: TRBV9; j_gene: TRBJ2-7; CDR3nt: TGTGCCAGCAGCCCCAGGGCAGGCTACGAGCAGTACTTC; CDR3aa: CASSPRAGYEQYF
abundance: -; d_gene: TRBD1; v_gene: TRBV7-2; j_gene: TRBJ1-6; CDR3nt: TGTGCCAGCAGCTTAGAGCCAGGGGGGAATTCACCCCTCCACTTT; CDR3aa: CASSLEPGGNSPLHF